Listed here is a single TCR beta chain. Its antigen remains unidentified. No clone much larger than this one lies a single base away; base qualities are absent. Receptor amplification or capture employed the immunoSEQ multiplex PCR assay. Imported from immuneACCESS, the table was reduced by TCRdb to in-frame sequences with V and J called. These copies leave out some clones; in studies compared against another copy, an unresolved V gene accounts for under half, and the cause of the remainder is not known. In all, the sample holds 55,000 to 80,000 clones, and roughly 84% of those were seen once. Jointly, the top ten make up about 38% of the sample. CDR1 is given as SGHRS and CDR2 as YFSETQ, both from the germline V gene. Trimming at the junction amounts to 0 bases on V and 6 bases on J, and the germline ends lie 12 bases apart. Spanning cysteine to phenylalanine, the CDR3 consists of 15 amino acids. Just the 45-base CDR3 DNA is kept, in frame starting at base 1.

In this study, focal radiation therapy paired with CTLA-4 blockade (ipilimumab) was tested in patients who had chemo-refractory metastatic non-small-cell lung cancer. This sample was taken from a study of radiotherapy plus CTLA-4 blockade in lung cancer listed by TCRdb under 2018. Regarding the research as a whole: Objective responses occurred in 18% of enrolled patients, and just over 30% achieved disease control. General conclusions and limits of the study: Early dynamic changes in blood T cell clones, together with increased serum interferon-beta after radiation, were reported as the strongest predictors of response. After treatment with radiotherapy and ipilimumab, TCR clones that originated in tumors expanded in peripheral blood.

This specimen was peripheral blood, taken from a patient treated with radiotherapy plus ipilimumab. The sequence derives from a human donor with non-small cell lung cancer that progressed on radiotherapy plus ipilimumab. The chain links TRBV5-1 with TRBJ1-4; the D region possibly corresponds to TRBD1 (5 bases align). The DNA reads TGCGCCAGCAGCTTGGGAGCGGGGCGGGATGAAAAACTGTTTTTT. This gives the protein CASSLGAGRDEKLFF.